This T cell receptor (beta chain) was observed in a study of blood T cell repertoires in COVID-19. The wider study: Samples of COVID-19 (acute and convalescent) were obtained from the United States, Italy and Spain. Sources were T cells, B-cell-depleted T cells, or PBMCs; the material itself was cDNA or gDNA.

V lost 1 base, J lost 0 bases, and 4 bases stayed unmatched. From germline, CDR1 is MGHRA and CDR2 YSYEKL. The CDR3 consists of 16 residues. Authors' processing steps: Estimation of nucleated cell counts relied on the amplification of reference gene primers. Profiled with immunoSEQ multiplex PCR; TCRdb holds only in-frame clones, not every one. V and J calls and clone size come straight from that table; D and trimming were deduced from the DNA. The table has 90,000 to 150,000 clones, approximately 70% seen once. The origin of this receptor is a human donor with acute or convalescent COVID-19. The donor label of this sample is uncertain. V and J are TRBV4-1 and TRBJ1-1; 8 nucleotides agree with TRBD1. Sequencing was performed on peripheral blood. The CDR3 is CASSQGDRNMNTEAFF. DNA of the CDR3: TGCGCCAGCAGCCAAGGGGACAGGAACATGAACACTGAAGCTTTCTTT.